The present T cell receptor beta chain was sequenced within a study of blood T cell repertoires in COVID-19. Study context: The analysed material was cDNA or gDNA that came from T cells, B-cell-depleted T cells, or PBMCs.

The V and J ends lost 0 bases and 7 bases, in that order; junction bases with no gene match: 5. The germline V gene has CDR1 MNHEY and CDR2 SVGAGI. This CDR3 is 15 amino acids long. Profiled with immunoSEQ multiplex PCR; TCRdb holds only in-frame clones, not every one. The data contain approximately 120,000 clones, about 79% of them seen just once; the ten biggest clones take up under 45%. The sample was peripheral blood. The receptor's source is a man aged 40-55 years with active or convalescent COVID-19. The chain joins TRBV6-5 to TRBJ1-4, with 7 bases matching TRBD1. CDR3 DNA sequence: TGTGCCAGCAGTTACTCGAAGGGGGCTGGTGAAAAACTGTTTTTT. Protein sequence: CASSYSKGAGEKLFF.